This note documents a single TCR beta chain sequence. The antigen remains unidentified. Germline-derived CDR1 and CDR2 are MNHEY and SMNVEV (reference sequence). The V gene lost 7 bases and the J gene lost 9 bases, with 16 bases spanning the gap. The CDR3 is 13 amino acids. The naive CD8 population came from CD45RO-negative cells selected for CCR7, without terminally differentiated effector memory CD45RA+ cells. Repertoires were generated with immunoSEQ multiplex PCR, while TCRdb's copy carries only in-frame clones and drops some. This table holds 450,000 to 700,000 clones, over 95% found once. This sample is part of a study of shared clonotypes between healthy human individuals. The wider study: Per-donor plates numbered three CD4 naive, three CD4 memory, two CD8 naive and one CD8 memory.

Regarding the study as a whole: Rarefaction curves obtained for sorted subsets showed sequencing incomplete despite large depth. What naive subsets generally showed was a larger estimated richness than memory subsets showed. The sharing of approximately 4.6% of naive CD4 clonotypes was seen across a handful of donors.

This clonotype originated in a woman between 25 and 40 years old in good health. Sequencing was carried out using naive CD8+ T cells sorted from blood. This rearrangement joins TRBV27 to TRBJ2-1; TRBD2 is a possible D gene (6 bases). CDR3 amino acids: CASIPHLGGEQFF. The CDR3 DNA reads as TGTGCCAGCATTCCACACCTCGGGGGTGAGCAGTTCTTC.